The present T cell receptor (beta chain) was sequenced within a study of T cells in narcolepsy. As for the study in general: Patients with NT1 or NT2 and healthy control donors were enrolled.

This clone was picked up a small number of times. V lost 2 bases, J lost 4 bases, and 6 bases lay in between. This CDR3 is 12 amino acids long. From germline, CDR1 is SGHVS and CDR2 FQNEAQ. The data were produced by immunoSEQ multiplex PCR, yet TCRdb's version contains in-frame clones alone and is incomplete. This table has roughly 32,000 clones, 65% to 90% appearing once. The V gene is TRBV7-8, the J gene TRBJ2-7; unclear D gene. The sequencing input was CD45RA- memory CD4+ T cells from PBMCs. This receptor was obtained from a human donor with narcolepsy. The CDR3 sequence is CASSLFLYEQYF. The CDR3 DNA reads TGTGCCAGCAGCTTATTCCTTTACGAGCAGTACTTC. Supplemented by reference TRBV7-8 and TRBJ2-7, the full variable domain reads GAGVSQSPRYKVAKRGQDVALRCDPISGHVSLFWYQQALGQGPEFLTYFQNEAQLDKSGLPSDRFFAERPEGSVSTLKIQRTQQEDSAVYLCASSLFLYEQYFGPGTRLTVT.